The clone carrying this T cell receptor (beta chain) was counted a few times. The record originates from a study of control samples from healthy donors and cancer patients. The CDR3 has 17 residues. Deletions cut 6 bases from V and 0 bases from J, with 18 bases between. The germline gives CDR1 MGHDK, CDR2 SYGVNS. Using immunoSEQ multiplex PCR, the repertoire was profiled, and TCRdb retains in-frame clones only, with some absent. This table has about 170,000 clones, approximately 90% appearing once. This chain uses TRBV25-1 with TRBJ2-1; tentatively, D is TRBD2 (6 bases). The sequence was collected from a young man in good health. Input material: blood. CDR3 protein: CASRRNFGGPSYNEQFF. CDR3 nucleotide sequence: TGTGCCAGCAGGAGAAATTTCGGGGGTCCCTCCTACAATGAGCAGTTCTTC.